This TCR beta chain was profiled in a study of T cells in Graves' hyperthyroidism and ophthalmopathy (dated by TCRdb to between 2018 and 2020). About the full investigation: Peripheral blood was sampled at the time of initial diagnosis, prior to any treatment. To identify distinguishing TCR V-J signatures, a discovery cohort of 100 patients was used, comprising approximately 40 with Graves' ophthalmopathy and some 60 with stable Graves' hyperthyroidism. TCR Vbeta CDR3 sequencing of around 130 peripheral blood samples (about 45 ophthalmopathy, under 80 hyperthyroidism and about 17 progressor patients) is reported in the paper. After sampling, hyperthyroidism patients received methimazole starting at 30 mg daily, and ophthalmopathy patients received high-dose intravenous methylprednisolone. In addition, the study compared T-cell repertoires in thyroid tissue and in blood from six Graves' hyperthyroidism patients. Prospective prediction of ophthalmopathy was tested in an independent validation cohort consisting of 18 hyperthyroidism patients and some 17 patients who later progressed to ophthalmopathy. The approximately 90 discovery patients were randomly split 7:3 into training and test sets. Results the study describes overall, beyond this receptor: In validation, the model predicted progression to ophthalmopathy a median of 6.5 months before onset, with roughly 68% sensitivity and about 72% specificity. Most expanded thyroid clonotypes (frequency above 0.001) were also found in blood, which suggests that blood repertoires may mirror thyroid immune responses. Ophthalmopathy was separated from stable hyperthyroidism by a 13 V-J signature model, with around 90% sensitivity and roughly 81% specificity obtained in cross-validation and 80%/75% obtained in testing. Sample size was not statistically predetermined, and investigators were not blinded to group allocation.

The TCR beta CDR3 regions were amplified from the RNA transcripts. A first-round RT-PCR of the TCR CDR3 used the HTBI primer set with the Qiagen OneStep RT-PCR kit. The libraries were constructed in a second round of multiplex PCR and then size-selected and purified. Libraries were sequenced paired-end with 100 bp reads on an Illumina HiSeq2000. The authors' pipeline ran thus. SOAPnuke was used to process the raw data, removing reads that contained adapters or uncalled bases, had a mean Phred below 15, or lacked an exact match to the constant primer or identifier. COPE v1.2.5 was used to merge the high-quality paired reads, and each unique nucleotide sequence was defined as a clonotype. MiTCR v1.1 was used to align the clonotypes against IMGT TRBV, TRBD and TRBJ reference segments. Only V-J combinations with frequency above 0.0001, covering 99% to 99.2% of repertoires, were analysed. The TCS score was defined as F50 (clonal expansion) divided by E x V (chaos), with BLOSUM62-based TCRdist calculated between CDR3 peptides within each V-J. Welch's t-statistics and random forest reduced 514 V-J features to under 15, which were used in a naive Bayes classifier (R e1071). TCRdb trimmed public reads at Q25 via fastp, called clones via MiXCR and kept in-frame beta chains. Rows with one shared CDR3 protein collapse into an entry with the most common genes and DNA. TCRdb's processing, not the study's, gives the V and J calls here. Present in this sample are more than 350,000 distinct CDR3 sequences, approximately 16% of which were seen just once. The ten largest make up roughly 19% of the sample.

In the germline V gene (reference sequence), CDR1 corresponds to SGHNT and CDR2 to YYREEE. Counted from cysteine to phenylalanine, this CDR3 has 15 amino acids. Only CDR3 DNA remains: 45 bases, in frame from the first base. V gives up 0 bases and J gives up 5 bases, and the segment between their germline ends measures 13 bases. In the ophthalmopathy patients, disease was moderately to severely active, with a Clinical Activity Score of 3 or more, a NOSPECS grade of 4 or more, and a duration of less than 3 months. Exclusion was applied to patients with uncontrolled infections, other autoimmune diseases, pregnancy or lactation. Diagnoses were established on the basis of clinical symptoms, serum thyroxine and TRAb, thyroid ultrasound, and orbital computed tomography. PBMCs were separated from approximately 9.9 ml of fresh peripheral blood using Ficoll-Paque density gradient centrifugation. Trizol reagent was used to extract total RNA, and RNA quality was then checked on an Agilent 2100 Bioanalyzer.

This clonotype was counted a few times. There is no known antigen for this receptor. Qualities for individual bases were not recorded, and no much larger clone is one base off. This clonotype was obtained from a woman aged 60-75 years with Graves' ophthalmopathy. The V and J genes are TRBV5-4 and TRBJ2-3; D gene: possibly TRBD2, on 5 matching bases. The sample taken for sequencing was blood. The sequence in DNA is TGTGCCAGCAGCTTGGCGGGGAGAGGGAGAGATACGCAGTATTTT. This yields the protein CASSLAGRGRDTQYF.